The 7 T cell receptor beta chains listed next were all sequenced from one sample in a study of OX40 agonist ivuxolimab in advanced cancers. TCRdb keeps only in-frame clones here, not all; method: immunoSEQ multiplex PCR. Among 51,000 or so clones listed, 70% to 90% were seen once. The sample was CD4+ or CD8+ T cells sorted from blood, taken in a trial of the OX40 agonist ivuxolimab. The receptors shown here come from an adult with an advanced solid tumor such as melanoma, head and neck, liver or kidney cancer.

The chain's CDR3 is CALMQGPYNEQFF. The CDR3 coding sequence is TGTGCCTTAATGCAGGGCCCCTACAATGAGCAGTTCTTC. V usage is TRBV10-3 and J usage is TRBJ2-1, with D possibly matching TRBD1 (5 bases). The CDR3 totals 13 residues. Germline CDR1 ENHRY, CDR2 SYGVKD. Trimming pared 11 bases from V and 2 bases from J, leaving 13 bases between.

The chain joins TRBV7-9 to TRBJ1-4; weak D call: TRBD1 (5 bases). The germline V gene encodes CDR1 SEHNR and CDR2 FQNEAQ (reference sequence). V lost 3 bases, J lost 4 bases, and 15 bases lay in between. The CDR3 is made up of 16 amino acids. The CDR3 is CASSFPDSPLNEKLFF. In nucleotides, the CDR3 is TGTGCCAGCAGCTTCCCCGACAGCCCTCTTAATGAAAAACTGTTTTTT.

This clone is a singleton in its sample. The chain has TRBV4-1 and TRBJ1-1, with D possibly TRBD1 on 5 matching bases. This CDR3 is 15 amino acids long. The germline CDR1 and CDR2 sequences are MGHRA and YSYEKL. V was cut by 1 base and J by 1 base, with 10 bases left in between. CDR3 sequence (DNA): TGCGCCAGCAGCCAAGTAGAGGGGCCGAACACTGAAGCTTTCTTT. Amino acid sequence: CASSQVEGPNTEAFF.

Relative to its sample, this clone is large. The chain links TRBV7-8 to TRBJ2-1; D is unclear. This CDR3 is 14 amino acids long. Trimming left V 2 bases short and J 2 bases short, with 7 bases between. Germline CDR1 is SGHVS and CDR2 is FQNEAQ. The CDR3 loop is CASSLSPTYNEQFF. DNA for the CDR3: TGTGCCAGCAGCTTAAGTCCTACCTACAATGAGCAGTTCTTC. The full variable domain, in which reference TRBV7-8 and TRBJ2-1 provide the parts outside the CDR3, is GAGVSQSPRYKVAKRGQDVALRCDPISGHVSLFWYQQALGQGPEFLTYFQNEAQLDKSGLPSDRFFAERPEGSVSTLKIQRTQQEDSAVYLCASSLSPTYNEQFFGPGTRLTVL.

This sequence joins TRBV7-9 and TRBJ2-3; the D gene could be TRBD1 or TRBD2 (5 bases each). CDR3 length: 13 residues. CDR1 is SEHNR, CDR2 FQNEAQ, per germline (reference sequence). V was pared by 6 bases and J by 11 bases, with 18 bases between. The CDR3 sequence: CASRPEGPYGQYF. CDR3 DNA: TGTGCCAGCAGACCCGAGGGACCATACGGGCAGTATTTT.

This chain joins TRBV4-2 and TRBJ2-7; TRBD2 is a possible D gene (6 bases). This CDR3 spans 12 amino acids. Per germline, CDR1 LGHNA and CDR2 YNFKEQ. CDR3 in DNA: TGTGCAACGAGAGGGGAGGACCAGCAGCAGTACTTC. Protein: CATRGEDQQQYF.

The genes are TRBV2 and TRBJ1-5; D call uncertain. This CDR3 region has 13 residues. CDR1 and CDR2 from the germline V gene are SNHLY and FYNNEI. The DNA for the CDR3 is TGTGCTATAAAGGGAGGGCTAGGTCAGCCCCAGCATTTT. As protein: CAIKGGLGQPQHF.